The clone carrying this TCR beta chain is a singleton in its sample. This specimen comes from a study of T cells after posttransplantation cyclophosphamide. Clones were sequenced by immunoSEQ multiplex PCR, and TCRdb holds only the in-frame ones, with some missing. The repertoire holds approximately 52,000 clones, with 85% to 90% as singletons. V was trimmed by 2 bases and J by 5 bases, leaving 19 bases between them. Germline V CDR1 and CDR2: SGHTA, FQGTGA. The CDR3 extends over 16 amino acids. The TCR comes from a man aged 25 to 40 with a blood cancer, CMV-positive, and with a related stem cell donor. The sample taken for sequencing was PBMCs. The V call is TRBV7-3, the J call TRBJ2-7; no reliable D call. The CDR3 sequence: CASSLDPARSFHEQYF. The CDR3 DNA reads TGTGCCAGCAGCTTAGATCCGGCTAGATCGTTCCACGAGCAGTACTTC.